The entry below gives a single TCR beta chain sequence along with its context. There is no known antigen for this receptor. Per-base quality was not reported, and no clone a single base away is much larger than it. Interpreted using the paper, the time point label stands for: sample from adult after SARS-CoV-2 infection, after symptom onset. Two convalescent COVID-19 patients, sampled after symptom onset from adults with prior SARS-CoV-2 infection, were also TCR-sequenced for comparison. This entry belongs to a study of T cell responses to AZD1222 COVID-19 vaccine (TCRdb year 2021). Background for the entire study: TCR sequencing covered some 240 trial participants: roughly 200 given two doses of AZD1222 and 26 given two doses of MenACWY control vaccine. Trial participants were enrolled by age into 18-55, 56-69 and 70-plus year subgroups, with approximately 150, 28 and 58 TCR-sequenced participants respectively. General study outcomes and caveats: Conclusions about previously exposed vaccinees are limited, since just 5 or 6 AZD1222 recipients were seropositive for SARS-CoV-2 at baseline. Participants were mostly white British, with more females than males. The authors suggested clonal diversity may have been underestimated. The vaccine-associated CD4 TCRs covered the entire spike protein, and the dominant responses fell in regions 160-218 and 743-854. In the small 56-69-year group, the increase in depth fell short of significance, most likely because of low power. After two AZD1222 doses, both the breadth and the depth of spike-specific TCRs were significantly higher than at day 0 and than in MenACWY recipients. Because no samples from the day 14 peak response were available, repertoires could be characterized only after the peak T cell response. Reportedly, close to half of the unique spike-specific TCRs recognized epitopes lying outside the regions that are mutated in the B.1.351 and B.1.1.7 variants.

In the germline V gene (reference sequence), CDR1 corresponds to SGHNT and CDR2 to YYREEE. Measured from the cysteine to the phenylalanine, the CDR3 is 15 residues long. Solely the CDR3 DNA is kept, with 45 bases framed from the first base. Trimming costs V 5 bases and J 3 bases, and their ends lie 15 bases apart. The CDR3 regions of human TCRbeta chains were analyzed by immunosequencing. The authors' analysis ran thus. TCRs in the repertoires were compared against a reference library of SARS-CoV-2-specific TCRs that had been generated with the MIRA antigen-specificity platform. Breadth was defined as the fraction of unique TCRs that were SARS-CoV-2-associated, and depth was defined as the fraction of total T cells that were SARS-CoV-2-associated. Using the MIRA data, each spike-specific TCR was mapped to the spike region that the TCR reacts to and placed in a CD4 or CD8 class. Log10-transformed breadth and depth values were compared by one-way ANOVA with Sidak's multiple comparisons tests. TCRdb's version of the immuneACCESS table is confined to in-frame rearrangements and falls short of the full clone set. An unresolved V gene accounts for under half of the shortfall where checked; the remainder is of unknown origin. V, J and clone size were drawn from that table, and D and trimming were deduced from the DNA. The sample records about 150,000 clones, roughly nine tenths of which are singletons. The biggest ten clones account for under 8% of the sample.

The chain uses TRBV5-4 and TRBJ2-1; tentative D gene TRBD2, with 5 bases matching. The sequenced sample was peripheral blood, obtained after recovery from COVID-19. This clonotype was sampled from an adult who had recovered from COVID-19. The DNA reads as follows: TGTGCCAGCAGAGGTAGCGAGAGTTACTACAATGAGCAGTTCTTC. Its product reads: CASRGSESYYNEQFF.